This T cell receptor (beta chain) was recovered during a study of beta chain features in type 1 diabetes. The study reverse transcribed the entire isolated RNA, so it sequenced expressed TCRB transcripts. Produced via immunoSEQ multiplex PCR; TCRdb's table is partial and in-frame only. The data show some 23,000 clones, roughly 70% seen once. Per the germline V gene, CDR1 is MNHEY and CDR2 is SVGAGI. Germline trimming cut 7 bases from V and 0 bases from J; bases unmatched to any gene: 5. The CDR3 runs 14 residues. Note on this clone: Its antigen is unknown.

Study-level results: Researchers report that Type 1 diabetes patients had moderately but significantly shorter TCRB CDR3s across all four CD4+ subsets.

Material for sequencing was stem cell memory CD4+ T cells from blood. The clonotype comes from a woman aged 40 to 50 with type 1 diabetes. The chain links TRBV6-5 to TRBJ1-1, with TRBD1 matching over 7 bases. The CDR3 region is CASTMTGMNTEAFF. For the CDR3, the DNA is TGTGCCAGCACCATGACAGGGATGAACACTGAAGCTTTCTTT.